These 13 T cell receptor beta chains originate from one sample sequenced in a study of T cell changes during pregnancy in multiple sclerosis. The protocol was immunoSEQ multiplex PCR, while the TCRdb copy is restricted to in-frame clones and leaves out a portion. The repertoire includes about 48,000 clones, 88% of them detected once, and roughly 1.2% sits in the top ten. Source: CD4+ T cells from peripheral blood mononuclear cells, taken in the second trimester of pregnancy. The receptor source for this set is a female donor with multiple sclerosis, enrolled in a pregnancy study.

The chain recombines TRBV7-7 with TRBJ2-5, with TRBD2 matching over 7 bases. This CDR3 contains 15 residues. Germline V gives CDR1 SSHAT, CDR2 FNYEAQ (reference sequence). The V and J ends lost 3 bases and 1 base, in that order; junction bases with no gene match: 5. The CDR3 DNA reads TGTGCCAGCAGCTTGTCGGGAGGACCCCAAGAGACCCAGTACTTC. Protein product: CASSLSGGPQETQYF.

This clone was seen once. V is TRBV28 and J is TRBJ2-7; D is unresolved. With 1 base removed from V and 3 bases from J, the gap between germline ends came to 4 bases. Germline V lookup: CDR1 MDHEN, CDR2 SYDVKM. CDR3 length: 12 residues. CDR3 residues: CASSLSYYEQYF. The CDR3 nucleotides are TGTGCCAGCAGTTTATCCTACTACGAGCAGTACTTC.

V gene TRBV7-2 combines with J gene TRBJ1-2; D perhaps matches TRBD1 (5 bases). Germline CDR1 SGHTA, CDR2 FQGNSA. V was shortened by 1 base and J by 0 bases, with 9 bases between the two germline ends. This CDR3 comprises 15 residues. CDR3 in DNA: TGTGCCAGCAGCTTAGGGGGCTCCTCTAACTATGGCTACACCTTC. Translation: CASSLGGSSNYGYTF. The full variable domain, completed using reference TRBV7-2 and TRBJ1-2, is GAGVSQSPSNKVTEKGKDVELRCDPISGHTALYWYRQSLGQGLEFLIYFQGNSAPDKSGLPSDRFSAERTGGSVSTLTIQRTQQEDSAVYLCASSLGGSSNYGYTFGSGTRLTVV.

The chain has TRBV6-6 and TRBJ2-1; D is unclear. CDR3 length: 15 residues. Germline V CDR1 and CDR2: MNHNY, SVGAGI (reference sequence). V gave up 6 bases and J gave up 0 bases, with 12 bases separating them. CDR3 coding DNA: TGTGCCAGCAGCCTGGCGGTGAGCTCCTACAATGAGCAGTTCTTC. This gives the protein CASSLAVSSYNEQFF.

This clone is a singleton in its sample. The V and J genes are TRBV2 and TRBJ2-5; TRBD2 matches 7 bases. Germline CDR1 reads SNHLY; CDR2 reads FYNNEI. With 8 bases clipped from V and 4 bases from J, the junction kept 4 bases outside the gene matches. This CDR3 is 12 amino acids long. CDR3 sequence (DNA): TGTGCCAGCGAGGCGGGAGCAGAGACCCAGTACTTC. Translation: CASEAGAETQYF.

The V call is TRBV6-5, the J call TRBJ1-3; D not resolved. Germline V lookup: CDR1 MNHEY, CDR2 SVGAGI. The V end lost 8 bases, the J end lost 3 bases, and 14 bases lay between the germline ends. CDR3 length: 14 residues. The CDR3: CASQLYRGGNTIYF. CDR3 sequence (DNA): TGTGCCAGCCAGCTATACCGGGGTGGAAACACCATATATTTT.

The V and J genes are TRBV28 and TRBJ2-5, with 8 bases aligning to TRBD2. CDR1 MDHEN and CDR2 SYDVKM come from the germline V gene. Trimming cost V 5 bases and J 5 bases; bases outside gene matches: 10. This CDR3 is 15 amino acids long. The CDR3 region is CASSAGGLERETQYF. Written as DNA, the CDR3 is TGTGCCAGCAGTGCGGGGGGACTAGAGAGGGAGACCCAGTACTTC.

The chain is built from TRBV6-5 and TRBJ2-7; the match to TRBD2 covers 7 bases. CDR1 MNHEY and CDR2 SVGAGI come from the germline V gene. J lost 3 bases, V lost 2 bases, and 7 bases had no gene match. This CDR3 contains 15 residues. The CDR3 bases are TGTGCCAGCAGTTACGGCGGGAGAGAGGTCTACGAGCAGTACTTC. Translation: CASSYGGREVYEQYF.

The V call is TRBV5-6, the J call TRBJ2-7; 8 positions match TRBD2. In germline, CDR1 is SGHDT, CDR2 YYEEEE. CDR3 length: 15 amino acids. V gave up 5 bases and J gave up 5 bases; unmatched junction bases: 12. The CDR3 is CASRGYDWREDEQYF. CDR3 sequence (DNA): TGTGCCAGCAGGGGGTATGATTGGCGGGAGGACGAGCAGTACTTC.

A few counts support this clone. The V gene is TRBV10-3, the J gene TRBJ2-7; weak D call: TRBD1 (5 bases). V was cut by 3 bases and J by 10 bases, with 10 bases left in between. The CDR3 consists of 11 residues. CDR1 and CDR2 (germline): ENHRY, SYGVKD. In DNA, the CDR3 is TGTGCCATCAGTGAATCCAGGGCCCAGTACTTC. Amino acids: CAISESRAQYF.

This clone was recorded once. CDR3 sequence reads: CASRGLAGYEQYF. The CDR3 coding sequence is TGTGCCAGCAGGGGACTAGCGGGATACGAGCAGTACTTC. The rearrangement joins TRBV2 to TRBJ2-7; 13 bases map to TRBD2. The CDR3 consists of 13 residues. In germline, CDR1 is SNHLY, CDR2 FYNNEI. The J segment lost 4 bases and the V segment lost 6 bases, leaving 0 bases of the junction unmatched.

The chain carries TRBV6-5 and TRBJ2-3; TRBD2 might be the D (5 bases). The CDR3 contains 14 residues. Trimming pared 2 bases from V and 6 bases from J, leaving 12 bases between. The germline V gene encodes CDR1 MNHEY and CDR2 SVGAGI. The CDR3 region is CASSYGAVPDTQYF. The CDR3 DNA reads TGTGCCAGCAGTTACGGAGCGGTCCCGGATACGCAGTATTTT.

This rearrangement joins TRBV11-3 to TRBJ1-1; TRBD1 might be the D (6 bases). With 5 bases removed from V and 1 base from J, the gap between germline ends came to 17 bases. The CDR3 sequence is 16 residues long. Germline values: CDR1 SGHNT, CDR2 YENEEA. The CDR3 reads CASSPRDIGRNTEAFF. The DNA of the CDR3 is TGTGCCAGCAGCCCCCGGGACATCGGTCGGAACACTGAAGCTTTCTTT.